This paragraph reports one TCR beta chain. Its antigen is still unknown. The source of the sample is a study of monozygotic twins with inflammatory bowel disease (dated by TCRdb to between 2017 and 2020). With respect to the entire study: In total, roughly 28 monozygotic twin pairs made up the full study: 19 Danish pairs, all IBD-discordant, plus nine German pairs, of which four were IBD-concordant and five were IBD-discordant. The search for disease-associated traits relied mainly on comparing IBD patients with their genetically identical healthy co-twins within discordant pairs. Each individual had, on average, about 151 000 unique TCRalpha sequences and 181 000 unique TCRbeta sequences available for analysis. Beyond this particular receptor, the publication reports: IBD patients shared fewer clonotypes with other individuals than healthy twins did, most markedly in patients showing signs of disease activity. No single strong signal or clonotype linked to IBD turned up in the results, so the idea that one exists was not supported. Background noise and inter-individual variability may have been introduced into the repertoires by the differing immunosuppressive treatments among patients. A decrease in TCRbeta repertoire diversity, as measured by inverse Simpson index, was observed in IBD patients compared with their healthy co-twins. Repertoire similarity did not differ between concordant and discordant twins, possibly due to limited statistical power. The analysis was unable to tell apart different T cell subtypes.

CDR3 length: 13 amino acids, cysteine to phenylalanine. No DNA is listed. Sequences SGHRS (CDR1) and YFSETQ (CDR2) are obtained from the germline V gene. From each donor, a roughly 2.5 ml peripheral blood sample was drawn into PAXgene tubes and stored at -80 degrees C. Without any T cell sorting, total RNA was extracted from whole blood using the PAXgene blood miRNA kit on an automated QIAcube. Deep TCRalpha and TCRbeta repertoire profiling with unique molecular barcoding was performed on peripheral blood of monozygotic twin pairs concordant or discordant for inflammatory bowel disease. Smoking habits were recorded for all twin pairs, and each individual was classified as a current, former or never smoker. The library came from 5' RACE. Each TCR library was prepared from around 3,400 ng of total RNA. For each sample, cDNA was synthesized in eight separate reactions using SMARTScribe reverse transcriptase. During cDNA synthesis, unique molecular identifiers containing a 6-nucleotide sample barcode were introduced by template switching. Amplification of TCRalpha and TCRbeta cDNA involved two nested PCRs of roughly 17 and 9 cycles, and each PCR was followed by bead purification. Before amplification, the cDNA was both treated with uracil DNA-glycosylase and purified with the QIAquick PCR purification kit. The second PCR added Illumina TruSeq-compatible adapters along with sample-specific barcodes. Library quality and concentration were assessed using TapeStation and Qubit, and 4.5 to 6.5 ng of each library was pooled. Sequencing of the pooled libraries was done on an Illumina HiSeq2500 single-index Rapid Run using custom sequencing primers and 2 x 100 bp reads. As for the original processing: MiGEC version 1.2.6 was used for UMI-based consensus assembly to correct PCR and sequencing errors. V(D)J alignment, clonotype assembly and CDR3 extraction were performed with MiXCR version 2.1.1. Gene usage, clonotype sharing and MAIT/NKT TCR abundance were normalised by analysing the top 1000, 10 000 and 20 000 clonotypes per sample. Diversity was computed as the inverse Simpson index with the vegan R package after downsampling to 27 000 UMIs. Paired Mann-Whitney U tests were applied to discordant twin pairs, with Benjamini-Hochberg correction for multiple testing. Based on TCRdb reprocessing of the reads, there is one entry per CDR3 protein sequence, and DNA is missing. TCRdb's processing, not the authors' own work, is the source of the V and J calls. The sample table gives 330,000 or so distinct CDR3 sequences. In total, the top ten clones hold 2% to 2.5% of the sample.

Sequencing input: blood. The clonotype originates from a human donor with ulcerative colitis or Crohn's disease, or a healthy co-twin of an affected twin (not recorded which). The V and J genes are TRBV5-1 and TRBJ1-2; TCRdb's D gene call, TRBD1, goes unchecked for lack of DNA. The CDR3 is CASSEGHDYGYTF.